The subject of this entry is one T cell receptor (beta chain). In this sample, this clonotype turned up many times. Its antigen target is currently unknown. Within one base of it there is no much larger clone, and no base qualities were kept. This sample is drawn from a study of T cells in Graves' hyperthyroidism and ophthalmopathy (dated by TCRdb to about 2019). Background on the whole study: Peripheral blood samples were taken at initial diagnosis, before any treatment was given. To identify TCR V-J signatures that set the groups apart, the researchers used a discovery cohort of 100 or so patients, made up of 40 to 45 with Graves' ophthalmopathy and some 58 with stable Graves' hyperthyroidism. An independent validation cohort of under 20 hyperthyroidism patients and about 16 patients who later progressed to ophthalmopathy tested prospective prediction of ophthalmopathy. After blood sampling, hyperthyroidism patients were treated with methimazole at a starting dose of 30 mg daily, and ophthalmopathy patients were treated with high-dose intravenous methylprednisolone. The 100 or so discovery patients were divided at random into training and test sets in a 7:3 ratio. TCR Vbeta CDR3 sequencing of 120 to 150 peripheral blood samples (over 40 ophthalmopathy, about 74 hyperthyroidism and roughly 17 progressor patients) is reported in the paper. In addition, the study compared T-cell repertoires in thyroid tissue and in blood from six Graves' hyperthyroidism patients. Broad study findings and their caveats: A 13 V-J signature model separated ophthalmopathy from stable hyperthyroidism, with approximately 87% sensitivity and roughly 81% specificity in cross-validation and 80%/75% in testing. No statistical method was used to set the sample size in advance, and investigators knew the group allocation. During validation, the model predicted progression to ophthalmopathy a median of about 6.5 months ahead of onset, with around 71% sensitivity and more than 72% specificity. Most expanded thyroid clonotypes (frequency above 0.001) were also detected in blood, a finding suggesting that blood repertoires may reflect thyroid immune responses.

Compared with germline, V lacks 2 bases and J lacks 6 bases; bases without a gene match: 14. The CDR3 runs 19 residues from the cysteine to the phenylalanine. The read is trimmed to its CDR3 DNA, 57 bases read in frame from base 1. The germline V gene sets CDR1 to SGHTA and CDR2 to FQGTGA. TCR beta CDR3 regions were amplified from RNA transcripts. The first round of RT-PCR for the TCR CDR3 was performed with the HTBI primer set and the Qiagen OneStep RT-PCR kit. Libraries were constructed in a second round of multiplex PCR, after which size selection and purification were carried out. Paired-end sequencing of the libraries was performed with 100 bp reads on an Illumina HiSeq2000. In the original analysis: SOAPnuke was used to process the raw data, throwing out any read that contained adapters or uncalled bases, had a mean Phred below 15, or lacked an exact constant-primer or identifier match. COPE v1.2.5 was used to merge the high-quality paired reads, and each unique nucleotide sequence was defined as a clonotype. MiTCR v1.1 was used to align clonotypes to the IMGT TRBV, TRBD and TRBJ reference segments. The analysis was restricted to V-J combinations with a frequency above 0.0001, which together covered around 99% of the repertoires. The TCS score was defined as F50 (clonal expansion) divided by E x V (chaos), with BLOSUM62-based TCRdist calculated between CDR3 peptides within each V-J. Welch's t-statistics and random forest reduced fewer than 600 V-J features to under 15, which were used in a naive Bayes classifier (R e1071). TCRdb handled the public reads itself, with Q25 trimming in fastp and clone calling in MiXCR, and kept productive beta chains. A single entry per CDR3 protein holds the most common genes and DNA from its merged rows. Clone size and V and J calls follow TCRdb, not the original study. The table for this sample lists fewer than 400,000 distinct CDR3 sequences; 11% to 15% of them were counted only once. The ten largest make up around 27% of the sample.

Moderately to severely active disease, a Clinical Activity Score of at least 3, a NOSPECS grade of at least 4, and a duration under 3 months were present in ophthalmopathy patients. The study excluded patients with uncontrolled infections, other autoimmune diseases, pregnancy or lactation. Diagnoses were based on clinical symptoms, serum thyroxine and TRAb, thyroid ultrasound and orbital computed tomography. Ficoll-Paque density gradient centrifugation was used to isolate PBMCs from about 10 ml of fresh peripheral blood. Total RNA was extracted using Trizol reagent, and RNA quality was assessed on an Agilent 2100 Bioanalyzer.

This sequence uses TRBV7-3 and TRBJ2-1, with 12 bases matching TRBD2. The source is a man aged 50 to 59 with Graves' ophthalmopathy. The sequenced sample consisted of blood. The DNA reads TGTGCCAGCAGCTTACGCCCTAGCGGGAGGGAGCTAACCGCCAATGAGCAGTTCTTC. Its product reads: CASSLRPSGRELTANEQFF.